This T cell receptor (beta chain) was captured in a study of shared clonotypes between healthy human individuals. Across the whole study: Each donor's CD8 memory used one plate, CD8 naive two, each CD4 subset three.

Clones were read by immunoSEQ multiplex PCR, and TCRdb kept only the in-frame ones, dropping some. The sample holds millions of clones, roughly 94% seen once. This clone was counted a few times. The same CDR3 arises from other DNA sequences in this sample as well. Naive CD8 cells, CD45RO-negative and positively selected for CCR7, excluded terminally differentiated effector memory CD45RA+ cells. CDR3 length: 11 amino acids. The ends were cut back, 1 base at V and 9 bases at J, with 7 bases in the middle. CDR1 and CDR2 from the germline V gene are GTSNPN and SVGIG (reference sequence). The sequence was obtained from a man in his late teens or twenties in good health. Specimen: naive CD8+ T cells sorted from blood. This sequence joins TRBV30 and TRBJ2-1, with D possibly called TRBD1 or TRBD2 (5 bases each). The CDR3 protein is CAWSAGGEQFF. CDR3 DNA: TGTGCCTGGAGTGCTGGGGGTGAGCAGTTCTTC.